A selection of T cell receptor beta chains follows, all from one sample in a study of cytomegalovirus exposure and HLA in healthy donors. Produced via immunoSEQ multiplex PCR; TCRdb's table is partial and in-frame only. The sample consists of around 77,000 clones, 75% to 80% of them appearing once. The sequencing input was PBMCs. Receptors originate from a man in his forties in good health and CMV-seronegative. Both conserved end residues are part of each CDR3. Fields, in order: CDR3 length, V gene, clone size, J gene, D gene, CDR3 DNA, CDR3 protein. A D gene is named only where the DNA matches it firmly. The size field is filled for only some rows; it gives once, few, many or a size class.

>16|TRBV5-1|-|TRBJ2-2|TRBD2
TGCGCCAGCAGCTTGGCCGGGGGGGGCTCGAGCGGGGAGCTGTTTTTT
CASSLAGGGSSGELFF
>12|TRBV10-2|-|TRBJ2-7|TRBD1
TGCGCCAGCAGGACAGGGGGCGACGAGCAGTACTTC
CASRTGGDEQYF
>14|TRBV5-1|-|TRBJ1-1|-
TGCGCCAGCAGCTTGGCGGGGGGCGTCACTGAAGCTTTCTTT
CASSLAGGVTEAFF
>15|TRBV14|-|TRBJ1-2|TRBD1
TGTGCCAGCAGCCAACACCCGGGACAGGGGTGCGGCTACACCTTC
CASSQHPGQGCGYTF
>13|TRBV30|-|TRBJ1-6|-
TGTGCCTGGAGTCCGAGACAGAATTCACCCCTCCACTTT
CAWSPRQNSPLHF
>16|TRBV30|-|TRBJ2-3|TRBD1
TGTGCCTGGAGTTTCTACCCTGACAGGGAAGGAGATACGCAGTATTTT
CAWSFYPDREGDTQYF
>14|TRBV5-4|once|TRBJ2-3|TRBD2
TGTGCCAGCAGCCTACCGACTAGCGGGGATACGCAGTATTTT
CASSLPTSGDTQYF
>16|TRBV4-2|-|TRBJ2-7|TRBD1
TGTGCCAGCAGCCAAGAAGGGGGCGTTTCCCCCTACGAGCAGTACTTC
CASSQEGGVSPYEQYF
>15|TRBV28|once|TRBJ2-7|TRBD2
TGTGCCAGCAGTTTCCCGGGGGGACTACTCTACGAGCAGTACTTC
CASSFPGGLLYEQYF
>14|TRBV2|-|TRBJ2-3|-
TGTGCCAGCAGTGATCCCTTTGGGCCAGATACGCAGTATTTT
CASSDPFGPDTQYF
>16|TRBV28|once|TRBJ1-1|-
TGTGCCAGCAGTTTCAGGTCGTCAGGGCTAAACACTGAAGCTTTCTTT
CASSFRSSGLNTEAFF
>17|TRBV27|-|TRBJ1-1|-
TGTGCCAGCAGTTTATCCGCCTCGGGAGCAATGAACACTGAAGCTTTCTTT
CASSLSASGAMNTEAFF
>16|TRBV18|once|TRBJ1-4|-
TGTGCCAGCTCACCACAGGGGAAAACAACTAATGAAAAACTGTTTTTT
CASSPQGKTTNEKLFF
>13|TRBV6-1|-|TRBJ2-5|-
TGTGCCAGCGGTGTATTAGCCCAAGAGACCCAGTACTTC
CASGVLAQETQYF
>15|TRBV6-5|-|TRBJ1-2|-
TGTGCCAGCAGTTACCGCCAGGGCTGGAACTATGGCTACACCTTC
CASSYRQGWNYGYTF
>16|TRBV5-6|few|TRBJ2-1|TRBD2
TGTGCCAGCAGCGCCGATAGCGGGGGGGTTGACAATGAGCAGTTCTTC
CASSADSGGVDNEQFF
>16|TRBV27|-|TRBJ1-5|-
TGTGCCAGCAGCCCAGACAGGCGGCCAATCAATCAGCCCCAGCATTTT
CASSPDRRPINQPQHF
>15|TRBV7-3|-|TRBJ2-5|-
TGTGCCAGCAGCTTAAGAGGAGGAGAACAAGAGACCCAGTACTTC
CASSLRGGEQETQYF
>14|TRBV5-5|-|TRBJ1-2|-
TGTGCCAGCAGCCTCCGGACAGAACCTTATGGCTACACCTTC
CASSLRTEPYGYTF
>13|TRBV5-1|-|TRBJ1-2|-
TGCGCCAGCAGCTTGGAGGCAGGCTATGGCTACACCTTC
CASSLEAGYGYTF
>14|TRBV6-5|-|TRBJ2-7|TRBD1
TGTGCCAGCAGCCCCGGGACAGATATCTACGAGCAGTACTTC
CASSPGTDIYEQYF
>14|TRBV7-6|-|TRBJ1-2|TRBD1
TGTGCCAGCAGCTTAGGGACAGGGGACTTTGGCTACACCTTC
CASSLGTGDFGYTF
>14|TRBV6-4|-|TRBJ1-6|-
TGTGCCAGCAGTAAGACTGGAGAGAATTCACCCCTCCACTTT
CASSKTGENSPLHF
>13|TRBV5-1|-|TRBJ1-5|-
TGCGCCAGCAGCTTGGCGGGAGATCAGCCCCAGCATTTT
CASSLAGDQPQHF
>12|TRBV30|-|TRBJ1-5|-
TGTGCCTGGAACACCAGAAATCAGCCCCAGCATTTT
CAWNTRNQPQHF